Each of the 31 T cell receptor beta chains below was sequenced from the same sample in a study of shared clonotypes between healthy human individuals. Positive CCR7 selection of CD45RO-negative cells yielded the naive CD8 cells, and terminally differentiated effector memory CD45RA+ cells were excluded. TCRdb's copy holds only in-frame clones and misses some; the assay was immunoSEQ multiplex PCR. The sample lists about 870,000 clones, roughly 92% occurring once. Sequenced input: naive CD8+ T cells sorted from blood. The receptor source for this set is a man younger than 45 in good health.

The chain recombines TRBV6-5 with TRBJ2-3; D may be TRBD1 (5 bases). This CDR3 region has 16 residues. The germline CDR1 and CDR2 sequences are MNHEY and SVGAGI. Trimming cost V 2 bases and J 0 bases, with 12 bases left between them. The CDR3: CASSYKGPRSTDTQYF. CDR3 coding DNA: TGTGCCAGCAGTTACAAGGGGCCTCGAAGCACAGATACGCAGTATTTT.

The chain carries TRBV27 and TRBJ2-3; 9 bases align to TRBD1. Germline assignment: CDR1 MNHEY and CDR2 SMNVEV (reference sequence). V gave up 3 bases and J gave up 2 bases; unmatched junction bases: 3. The CDR3 is 15 residues long. The CDR3 DNA follows: TGTGCCAGCAGTTTCCGGGACAGGGCCACAGATACGCAGTATTTT. This translates into CASSFRDRATDTQYF.

Note on this clone: This same CDR3 is encoded by further DNA sequences in the sample. The chain is built from TRBV27 and TRBJ2-7, with 7 bases fitting TRBD1. V was pared by 5 bases and J by 4 bases, with 8 bases of the junction left unmatched. Germline V CDR1 and CDR2: MNHEY, SMNVEV (reference sequence). The CDR3 is 14 amino acids. CDR3 in DNA: TGTGCCAGCAGTCCCAGGGGGTATCTGTACGAGCAGTACTTC. Encoded protein: CASSPRGYLYEQYF.

The rearrangement uses TRBV4-1 and TRBJ1-1, with D possibly being TRBD1 (6 bases). With 1 base removed from V and 3 bases from J, the gap between germline ends came to 18 bases. Germline V gene sequence: CDR1 MGHRA, CDR2 YSYEKL. The CDR3 extends over 17 amino acids. This CDR3 is CASSQGGAGQRDTEAFF. For the CDR3, the DNA is TGCGCCAGCAGCCAAGGGGGGGCAGGGCAACGGGACACTGAAGCTTTCTTT.

The CDR3 loop reads CAAGEGSYEQYF. The CDR3 DNA reads TGTGCCGCCGGGGAGGGCTCCTACGAGCAGTACTTC. The V gene is TRBV10-3, the J gene TRBJ2-7, with 7 positions matching TRBD2. The CDR3 has 12 residues. The V gene end was trimmed by 11 bases and the J gene end by 0 bases; junction bases not matched to a gene: 4. The germline CDR1 and CDR2 sequences are ENHRY and SYGVKD.

The chain employs TRBV2 and TRBJ2-7, with D tentatively TRBD1 or TRBD2 (5 bases each). Germline V CDR1 and CDR2: SNHLY, FYNNEI. This CDR3 has 14 residues. Trimming left V 3 bases short and J 1 base short, with 10 bases between. The CDR3 DNA sequence: TGTGCCAGCAGTGACCCCGGGGCTTCCTACGAGCAGTACTTC. Residues: CASSDPGASYEQYF.

The CDR3 nucleotides read TGTGCCAGCAGCCCCGTTAGGACAGTAGGCAATCAGCCCCAGCATTTT. Encoded protein: CASSPVRTVGNQPQHF. The V call is TRBV28, the J call TRBJ1-5, with a tentative D call TRBD1 (6 bases). V lost 6 bases and J lost 2, with 17 bases in between. Germline V CDR1 and CDR2: MDHEN, SYDVKM. CDR3 length: 16 residues. Filled out from reference TRBV28 and TRBJ1-5, the complete variable domain reads DVKVTQSSRYLVKRTGEKVFLECVQDMDHENMFWYRQDPGLGLRLIYFSYDVKMKEKGDIPEGYSVSREKKERFSLILESASTNQTSMYLCASSPVRTVGNQPQHFGDGTRLSIL.

The rearrangement uses TRBV21-1 and TRBJ2-7; TRBD2, as called in the table, went unchecked against the DNA. TRBV21-1 corresponds to a pseudogene. The CDR3 contains 19 residues. Here the CDR3 reads CASSPRLGLAGSAAYEQYF. The CDR3 nucleotides are TGTGCCAGCAGCCCACGCCTGGGCCTAGCGGGATCTGCAGCCTACGAGCAGTACTTC.

The chain has TRBV30 and TRBJ1-4, with D uncertain. V lost 4 bases and J 2 bases, leaving 5 bases between the germline ends. Looked up from germline, CDR1 is GTSNPN and CDR2 is SVGIG (reference sequence). The length of the CDR3 is 12 residues. The CDR3 loop is CAWKGTNEKLFF. The CDR3 coding sequence is TGTGCCTGGAAAGGGACTAATGAAAAACTGTTTTTT.

The CDR3 spells CASSQPGWRDQPQHF. The CDR3 DNA follows: TGTGCCAGCAGCCAGCCAGGTTGGAGGGATCAGCCCCAGCATTTT. The V gene is TRBV14, the J gene TRBJ1-5; no definite D call. CDR1 SGHDN and CDR2 FVKESK come from the germline V gene. V dropped 3 bases and J dropped 5 bases, with 14 bases sitting between them. The CDR3 is made up of 15 amino acids.

This chain uses TRBV7-8 with TRBJ2-7; D is possibly TRBD2 (5 bases). V was cut by 2 bases and J by 1 base, with 15 bases left in between. The CDR3 is 16 amino acids. From germline, CDR1 is SGHVS and CDR2 FQNEAQ. The CDR3 spells CASSLFEGLESYEQYF. The CDR3, as DNA: TGTGCCAGCAGCTTATTCGAGGGTTTGGAATCCTACGAGCAGTACTTC.

The chain links TRBV28 to TRBJ2-7; unclear D gene. Germline V gene sequence: CDR1 MDHEN, CDR2 SYDVKM. The CDR3 length is 13 residues. Trimming stripped 7 bases from V and 2 bases from J, with 12 bases between. CDR3 bases: TGTGCCAGCATTCCGGGCGGTACCTACGAGCAGTACTTC. Its translation is CASIPGGTYEQYF.

This sequence joins TRBV27 and TRBJ2-3; 13 nucleotides line up with TRBD2. V lost 5 bases, J lost 2 bases, and 10 bases stayed unmatched. This CDR3 has 18 residues. Per germline, CDR1 MNHEY and CDR2 SMNVEV (reference sequence). The CDR3 here is CASSLGLAGVGPTDTQYF. The CDR3 bases are TGTGCCAGCAGTCTAGGACTAGCGGGAGTCGGGCCCACAGATACGCAGTATTTT.

This chain links TRBV5-6 with TRBJ1-2; possible D gene TRBD1, 6 bases. The V gene's germline CDR1 is SGHDT and CDR2 YYEEEE. The CDR3 extends over 15 amino acids. The V and J ends lost 0 bases and 7 bases respectively, with 16 bases between them. The CDR3 DNA sequence: TGTGCCAGCAGCTTGGCCGCCAGGGGTGGATTTGGCTACACCTTC. This codes for CASSLAARGGFGYTF.

The chain combines TRBV27 with TRBJ2-7; 7 nucleotides match TRBD2. The junction had 9 bases not matched to a gene; V was cut back by 6 bases and J by 1 base. The CDR3 spans 15 residues. CDR1 is MNHEY, CDR2 SMNVEV, per germline (reference sequence). CDR3 amino acids: CASSLDPGGSYEQYF. CDR3 nucleotides: TGTGCCAGCAGCCTAGACCCGGGAGGTTCCTACGAGCAGTACTTC.

About this clone: The same CDR3 can be traced to other DNA sequences in this sample. The rearrangement links TRBV27 to TRBJ2-7, with D unresolved. Trimming cost V 0 bases and J 0 bases, with 6 bases left between them. This CDR3 has 14 amino acids. Germline-derived CDR1 and CDR2 are MNHEY and SMNVEV (reference sequence). The DNA of the CDR3 is TGTGCCAGCAGTTTATCCAGGTCCTCCTACGAGCAGTACTTC. This sequence encodes CASSLSRSSYEQYF.

Remarks on this clone: One junction end disagrees with the germline gene, perhaps due to a read error. This chain connects TRBV5-1 to TRBJ1-5, with no clear D. Germline V lookup: CDR1 SGHRS, CDR2 YFSETQ. The CDR3 is 13 amino acids. The CDR3 coding sequence is TGCGCCAGCAGTTTGGGGAAGAATCAGCCCCAGCATTTT. Protein sequence: CASSLGKNQPQHF.

CDR3 amino acids: CASSLLKSSYNEQFF. The CDR3 DNA sequence: TGTGCCAGCAGTTTATTGAAAAGCTCCTACAATGAGCAGTTCTTC. The chain uses TRBV27 and TRBJ2-1; D gene unclear. The germline V gene has CDR1 MNHEY and CDR2 SMNVEV (reference sequence). The CDR3 length is 15 residues. Between the trimmed V and J ends, which lost 1 base and 0 bases, there was a span of 7 bases.

The table lists this clone with many counts. The chain joins TRBV4-2 to TRBJ2-3, with 12 bases that match TRBD2. The J segment lost 2 bases and the V segment lost 2 bases, leaving 2 bases of the junction unmatched. The CDR3 is 16 residues long. Germline V gene sequence: CDR1 LGHNA, CDR2 YNFKEQ. As DNA, the CDR3 is TGTGCCAGCAGCCAACGGACTAGCGGGGACACAGATACGCAGTATTTT. Amino acids: CASSQRTSGDTDTQYF.

This chain links TRBV4-3 with TRBJ2-7; D could derive from TRBD1 or TRBD2 (5 bases each). Trimming pared 0 bases from V and 6 bases from J, leaving 18 bases between. From germline, CDR1 is LGHNA and CDR2 YSLEER. This CDR3 is built from 16 residues. CDR3 bases: TGCGCCAGCAGCCAAGATTTAGGCAGGGAGAGTTTCGAGCAGTACTTC. Translation: CASSQDLGRESFEQYF.

The V call is TRBV7-2, the J call TRBJ1-5, with D tentatively TRBD1 (6 bases). The germline V gene has CDR1 SGHTA and CDR2 FQGNSA. V lost 5 bases and J 0 bases, leaving 17 bases between the germline ends. CDR3 length equals 17 residues. CDR3 in DNA: TGTGCCAGCAGCCGGAGCGGGGGGCGGCATAGCAATCAGCCCCAGCATTTT. Translated, it gives CASSRSGGRHSNQPQHF. Combining the CDR3 with reference TRBV7-2 and TRBJ1-5 gives the whole variable domain GAGVSQSPSNKVTEKGKDVELRCDPISGHTALYWYRQSLGQGLEFLIYFQGNSAPDKSGLPSDRFSAERTGGSVSTLTIQRTQQEDSAVYLCASSRSGGRHSNQPQHFGDGTRLSIL.

The chain uses TRBV27 and TRBJ2-7; perhaps TRBD1 as D (6 bases). The germline V and J ends were trimmed by 5 bases and 6 bases, with 17 bases remaining between them. This CDR3 region has 14 residues. Germline loops: CDR1 MNHEY, CDR2 SMNVEV (reference sequence). The CDR3 protein is CASSPRQVLGEQYF. In nucleotides, the CDR3 is TGTGCCAGCAGTCCAAGACAGGTGCTCGGCGAGCAGTACTTC.

The chain uses TRBV15 and TRBJ2-7; 11 bases agree with TRBD1. Trimming took 3 bases from V and 5 from J; bases not matched to a gene: 3. There are 14 residues in the CDR3. CDR1 and CDR2 from the germline V gene are LNHNV and YYDKDF (reference sequence). In nucleotides, the CDR3 is TGTGCCACCAGCAGTCGGACAGGGGGCCACGAGCAGTACTTC. It codes for CATSSRTGGHEQYF.

The chain couples TRBV10-1 to TRBJ2-3; D is undetermined. The length of the CDR3 is 13 residues. Germline V lookup: CDR1 WNHNN, CDR2 SYGVQD (reference sequence). Trimming took off 6 bases at V and 0 bases at J, with 7 bases between the two ends. The DNA of the CDR3 is TGCGCCAGCAGCGCCGGTAGCACAGATACGCAGTATTTT. Protein: CASSAGSTDTQYF.

The chain carries TRBV27 and TRBJ2-1; D is unclear. The V end lost 6 bases, the J end lost 0 bases, and 18 bases lay between the germline ends. There are 17 residues in the CDR3. Germline V CDR1 and CDR2: MNHEY, SMNVEV (reference sequence). As DNA, the CDR3 is TGTGCCAGCAGCCGAGCCAGGTCCACGAGCTCCTACAATGAGCAGTTCTTC. This translates into CASSRARSTSSYNEQFF.

J is TRBJ2-3 and V is TRBV19; tentative D call: TRBD1 (7 bases). Germline loops: CDR1 LNHDA, CDR2 SQIVND (reference sequence). Trimming stripped 4 bases from V and 2 bases from J, with 34 bases between. This CDR3 has 22 residues. As DNA, the CDR3 is TGTGCCAGTAGTACTCCTCAGGGGGTGGAGGGACCGACCCCCACATACACAGATACGCAGTATTTT. Translating it yields CASSTPQGVEGPTPTYTDTQYF. Full variable domain (outside the CDR3, taken from reference TRBV19 and TRBJ2-3): DGGITQSPKYLFRKEGQNVTLSCEQNLNHDAMYWYRQDPGQGLRLIYYSQIVNDFQKGDIAEGYSVSREKKESFPLTVTSAQKNPTAFYLCASSTPQGVEGPTPTYTDTQYFGPGTRLTVL.

This clone was recorded once. The chain links TRBV6-6 to TRBJ2-1; D is unclear. The CDR3 contains 12 residues. Trimming took off 7 bases at V and 6 bases at J, with 10 bases between the two ends. Germline V lookup: CDR1 MNHNY, CDR2 SVGAGI (reference sequence). CDR3 sequence: CASISSINEQFF. CDR3 in DNA: TGTGCCAGCATCTCTAGTATCAATGAGCAGTTCTTC.

The gene calls are TRBV4-1 and TRBJ1-5; tentatively, D is TRBD1 (5 bases). The CDR3 totals 15 residues. V was clipped by 6 bases and J by 7 bases, with 19 bases between them. The germline CDR1 and CDR2 sequences are MGHRA and YSYEKL. The DNA for the CDR3 is TGCGCCAGCAGTTATACCAGTCAGGGCAGGCAGCCCCAGCATTTT. This sequence encodes CASSYTSQGRQPQHF.

The chain links TRBV7-9 to TRBJ1-5; D gene uncertain. The V gene's germline CDR1 is SEHNR and CDR2 FQNEAQ (reference sequence). The CDR3 totals 15 residues. Trimming took 3 bases from V and 3 from J, leaving 12 bases between them. CDR3 DNA: TGTGCCAGCAGCTTGGGTGGAGGCTACAATCAGCCCCAGCATTTT. Amino acids: CASSLGGGYNQPQHF.

This chain connects TRBV2 to TRBJ2-2, with D tentatively TRBD2 (5 bases). The V gene lost 6 bases and the J gene lost 2 bases, with 10 bases spanning the gap. CDR1 is SNHLY, CDR2 FYNNEI, per germline. This CDR3 contains 14 residues. The CDR3 loop is CASRREGNTGELFF. CDR3 bases: TGTGCCAGCAGACGAGAGGGAAACACCGGGGAGCTGTTTTTT.

V gene TRBV7-9 combines with J gene TRBJ2-7; D is uncertain. Germline CDR1 and CDR2: SEHNR and FQNEAQ (reference sequence). The CDR3 is made up of 14 amino acids. Trimming left V 5 bases short and J 2 bases short, with 13 bases between. In DNA form, the CDR3 reads TGTGCCAGCAGCCCCAGGCCGCCTCCCTACGAGCAGTACTTC. Residues: CASSPRPPPYEQYF.